A single sample gave rise to the 8 T cell receptor beta chains below, sequenced in a study of blood T cell repertoires in COVID-19. The protocol was immunoSEQ multiplex PCR, while the TCRdb copy is restricted to in-frame clones and leaves out a portion. The sample yields over 200,000 clones, about 90% seen once. Sequencing used PBMCs or T cells enriched from blood (not recorded which). Receptor source: a man younger than 45 who had recovered from COVID-19.

The V and J genes are TRBV2 and TRBJ1-4, with TRBD1 matching over 7 bases. The CDR3 contains 16 residues. V trimming: 4 bases; J trimming: 4 bases; junction bases outside the gene matches: 9. Germline V gives CDR1 SNHLY, CDR2 FYNNEI. The CDR3 coding sequence is TGTGCCAGCAGTGTTAAACAGGGGCGAAGTAATGAAAAACTGTTTTTT. This encodes CASSVKQGRSNEKLFF.

This chain uses TRBV7-2 with TRBJ1-1; no clear D. V shed 6 bases and J shed 7 bases, with 18 bases lying between them. The CDR3 spans 14 residues. CDR1 SGHTA and CDR2 FQGNSA come from the germline V gene. The DNA for the CDR3 is TGTGCCAGCAGTCTTGGTACAGCCCGGATTGAAGCTTTCTTT. Amino acids: CASSLGTARIEAFF.

This chain links TRBV6-2 or TRBV6-3 with TRBJ2-7; TRBD1 agrees at 8 bases. In germline, CDR1 is MNHEY, CDR2 SVGEGT. This CDR3 is built from 17 residues. J was trimmed by 2 bases and V by 1 base; bases with no gene match: 10. This CDR3 reads CASSYFGGRGLTYEQYF. CDR3 sequence (DNA): TGTGCCAGCAGTTACTTTGGTGGCAGGGGGCTAACCTACGAGCAGTACTTC.

The chain has TRBV5-1 and TRBJ2-7; a weak D match, TRBD1 (6 bases). CDR1 SGHRS and CDR2 YFSETQ come from the germline V gene. The V end lost 0 bases, the J end lost 2 bases, and 9 bases lay between the germline ends. The CDR3 extends over 14 amino acids. The CDR3: CASSLAGAPYEQYF. The CDR3 DNA reads as TGCGCCAGCAGCTTGGCAGGGGCCCCCTACGAGCAGTACTTC.

The chain links TRBV19 to TRBJ1-2; D call uncertain. CDR3 length: 14 residues. CDR1 and CDR2 from the germline V gene are LNHDA and SQIVND (reference sequence). V shed 3 bases and J shed 4 bases, with 12 bases lying between them. CDR3 coding DNA: TGTGCCAGTAGTATGATAGGAGGAACCTATGGCTACACCTTC. Amino acids: CASSMIGGTYGYTF.

In this sample, this clone turned up once. J is TRBJ1-6 and V is TRBV5-1; tentative D call: TRBD1 (5 bases). Germline-derived CDR1 and CDR2 are SGHRS and YFSETQ. This CDR3 is built from 14 residues. V was trimmed by 3 bases and J by 10 bases, leaving 14 bases between them. The CDR3 DNA reads TGCGCCAGCAGCTATACGGGGGTAAGGTCACCCCTCCACTTT. Protein product: CASSYTGVRSPLHF.

The chain employs TRBV28 and TRBJ1-5, with TRBD1 identical over 7 bases. The V and J ends lost 4 bases and 5 bases, in that order; junction bases with no gene match: 8. Germline CDR1 and CDR2: MDHEN and SYDVKM. The length of the CDR3 is 15 residues. CDR3 DNA sequence: TGTGCCAGCAGTTACCGATCGCAGGGGGATCAGCCCCAGCATTTT. Residues: CASSYRSQGDQPQHF.

V gene TRBV28 combines with J gene TRBJ2-1; a weak D match, TRBD1 (5 bases). V lost 5 bases to trimming and J lost 12 bases, with 23 bases between them. Germline values: CDR1 MDHEN, CDR2 SYDVKM. The CDR3 consists of 15 residues. CDR3 DNA: TGTGCCAGCAGTGTTGTCTGGGGCAATAGTGTTATGCAGTTCTTC. Its protein product is CASSVVWGNSVMQFF.